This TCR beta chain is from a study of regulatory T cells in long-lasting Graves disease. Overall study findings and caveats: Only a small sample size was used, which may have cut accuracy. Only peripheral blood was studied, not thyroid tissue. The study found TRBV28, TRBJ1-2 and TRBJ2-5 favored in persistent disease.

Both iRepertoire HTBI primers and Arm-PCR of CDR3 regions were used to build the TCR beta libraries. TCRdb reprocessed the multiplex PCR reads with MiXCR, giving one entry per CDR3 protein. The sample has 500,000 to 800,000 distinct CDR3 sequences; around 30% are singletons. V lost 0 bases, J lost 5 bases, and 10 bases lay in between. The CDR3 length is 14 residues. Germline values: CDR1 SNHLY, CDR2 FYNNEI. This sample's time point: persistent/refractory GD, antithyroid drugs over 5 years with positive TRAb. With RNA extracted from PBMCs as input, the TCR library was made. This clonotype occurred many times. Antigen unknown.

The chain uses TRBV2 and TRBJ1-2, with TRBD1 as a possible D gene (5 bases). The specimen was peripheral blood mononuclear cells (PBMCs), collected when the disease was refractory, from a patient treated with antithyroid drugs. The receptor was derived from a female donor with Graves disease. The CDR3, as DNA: TGTGCCAGCAGTGAAGCAGGGGTAGGATATGGCTACACCTTC. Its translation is CASSEAGVGYGYTF.